This is a list of T cell receptor beta chains from one sample in a study of T cell responses to AZD1222 COVID-19 vaccine. TCRdb's table, derived via immunoSEQ multiplex PCR, lists solely in-frame clones and lacks some. The sample records 90,000 to 150,000 clones, roughly 90% being singletons. Sample: peripheral blood, taken 28 days after the second AZD1222 dose. These receptors were taken from an adult who received the AZD1222 COVID-19 vaccine. CDR3s include the opening cysteine and the closing phenylalanine or tryptophan. The D gene is left open where the match is weak. A clone size is listed for some rows: how often the clone was seen (once, few, many), or a class if it is expanded.

j_call,clone_size,v_call,d_call,cdr3_nt,cdr3_aa
TRBJ1-4,.,TRBV28,.,TGTGCCAGCAGTCCAAGGCAGACTAACGAAAAACTGTTTTTT,CASSPRQTNEKLFF
TRBJ1-1,.,TRBV28,.,TGTGCCAGCAGTACACAGGTACTGAACACTGAAGCTTTCTTT,CASSTQVLNTEAFF
TRBJ2-1,.,TRBV7-9,.,TGTGCCAGCAGCCCGGTCTTGGGGGGAACCTCCTACAATGAGCAGTTCTTC,CASSPVLGGTSYNEQFF
TRBJ2-7,.,TRBV9,TRBD2,TGTGCCAGCAGCGTGGGGGCAGTTCGGGAGGGCCGGGAGCAGTACTTC,CASSVGAVREGREQYF
TRBJ1-2,.,TRBV28,.,TGTGCCAGCAGTTTCACAGGCCTAGCTAACTATGGCTACACCTTC,CASSFTGLANYGYTF
TRBJ2-7,once,TRBV6-5,.,TGTGCCAGCAGTCCCCGCCGGGGTCGTTACGAGCAGTACTTC,CASSPRRGRYEQYF
TRBJ1-1,.,TRBV12-3/TRBV12-4,TRBD1,TGTGCCGGCAAACAGGGGGCGAACACTGAAGCTTTCTTT,CAGKQGANTEAFF
TRBJ1-4,.,TRBV5-1,.,TGCGCCAGCAGCTTCCCAGGGAATGAAAAACTGTTTTTT,CASSFPGNEKLFF
TRBJ1-2,.,TRBV29-1,.,TGCAGCGTTATACACTACCGGGTTACCTCTAACTATGGCTACACCTTC,CSVIHYRVTSNYGYTF
TRBJ1-1,.,TRBV5-1,TRBD1,TGCGCCAGCAGCGGAAGACAGGGGGCCGACACTGAAGCTTTCTTT,CASSGRQGADTEAFF
TRBJ2-7,.,TRBV28,.,TGTGCCAGCAGTCGCAGGGACTCCTACGAGCAGTACTTC,CASSRRDSYEQYF
TRBJ1-2,.,TRBV30,.,TGTGCCTGGAGTGTAATCGTAGGCCGAACGAACTATGGCTACACCTTC,CAWSVIVGRTNYGYTF
TRBJ1-2,.,TRBV6-5,.,TGTGCCAGCAGTAAGGACCGTACCTGGGGCTACACCTTC,CASSKDRTWGYTF
TRBJ2-5,.,TRBV30,.,TGTGCCTGGAGGCCCGGGCAGGGCTTCCAAGAGACCCAGTACTTC,CAWRPGQGFQETQYF
TRBJ2-7,.,TRBV30,.,TGTGCCTGGAGTTTGGCTGGGGGGAGGCTTTCCTTC,CAWSLAGGRLSF
TRBJ1-5,.,TRBV4-2,.,TGTGCCAGCAGCCAAGGGCAGGTTAGCAATCAGCCCCAGCATTTT,CASSQGQVSNQPQHF
TRBJ2-3,.,TRBV7-3,.,TGTGCCAGCAGCTTATCCCGGACACGCACAGATACGCAGTATTTT,CASSLSRTRTDTQYF
TRBJ1-2,.,TRBV2,.,TGTGCCAGCAGTGTTTTAGGGGGTGGCTACACCTTC,CASSVLGGGYTF
TRBJ2-5,.,TRBV10-2,.,TGCGCCAGCAGTGAGGGAAGGAAGGAGTACCAAGAGACCCAGTACTTC,CASSEGRKEYQETQYF
TRBJ1-2,once,TRBV19,TRBD1,TGTGCCAGTAGTATCCGCCTCGGGGACAGAGGCTATGGCTACACCTTC,CASSIRLGDRGYGYTF
TRBJ2-3,.,TRBV5-4,TRBD2,TGTGCCAGCAGCTTGGTTGGCGGGGGGGCGAGCACAGATACGCAGTATTTT,CASSLVGGGASTDTQYF
TRBJ2-7,.,TRBV11-3,.,TGTGCCAGCAGCTTAACCTCAGGGCGCGAGCAGTACTTC,CASSLTSGREQYF
TRBJ1-6,.,TRBV7-9,.,TGTGCCAGCAGCTTGTACCCCCAGTCACCCCTCCACTTT,CASSLYPQSPLHF
TRBJ2-7,once,TRBV6-1,.,TGTGCCAGCAGTGAAGGTCGGGGGACATCTACCTACGAGCAGTACTTC,CASSEGRGTSTYEQYF
TRBJ1-4,.,TRBV5-1,.,TGCGCCAGCAGCTTGGGGGCAGGAAATGAAAAACTGTTTTTT,CASSLGAGNEKLFF
TRBJ2-5,.,TRBV7-3,TRBD2,TGTGCCAGCAGCTTATCGGCTAGCGGGGGGCAAGAGACCCAGTACTTC,CASSLSASGGQETQYF
TRBJ2-1,.,TRBV2,.,TGTGCCAGCAGTGACCCCAAGCGGAGGGGTATGGTGGAGCAGTTCTTC,CASSDPKRRGMVEQFF
TRBJ1-2,.,TRBV6-5,TRBD1,TGTGCCAGCAGTCGCGACAGGGTAGGCGGCTACACCTTC,CASSRDRVGGYTF
TRBJ2-1,.,TRBV7-3,TRBD2,TGTGCCAGCAGCCCCTCAGGCGGGAGGGTTTGGGATGAGCAGTTCTTC,CASSPSGGRVWDEQFF
TRBJ1-1,.,TRBV19,TRBD1,TGTGCCAGTTCTCCGGGACAGGGGAACACTGAAGCTTTCTTT,CASSPGQGNTEAFF
TRBJ2-2,.,TRBV21-1,.,TGTGCCAACTTCCTCCCTTCTGACGGCAACCGAACCGGGGAGCTGTTTTTT,CANFLPSDGNRTGELFF
TRBJ1-1,.,TRBV9,.,TGTGCCAGCAGCGTAGGATTGGATCGGGTGAACACTGAAGCTTTCTTT,CASSVGLDRVNTEAFF
TRBJ1-1,.,TRBV27,TRBD1,TGTGCCAGCAGGCTGACAGGGGGCGGTTCGGGTACTGAAGCTTTCTTT,CASRLTGGGSGTEAFF
TRBJ2-1,.,TRBV11-3,TRBD2,TGTGCCAGCAGCCCCCGTACTAGCGGATTCTACAATGAGCAGTTCTTC,CASSPRTSGFYNEQFF
TRBJ2-7,.,TRBV7-2,.,TGTGCCAGCAGCTTGAGGGGGGCCTACGAGCAGTACTTC,CASSLRGAYEQYF
TRBJ1-3,.,TRBV25-1,.,TGTGCCAGCATGAAACCCGGTATGGCTGGAAACACCATATATTTT,CASMKPGMAGNTIYF
TRBJ1-1,.,TRBV29-1,TRBD1,TGCAGCGCTGGAGGGACAGGGGGAGTTGAAGCTTTCTTT,CSAGGTGGVEAFF
TRBJ2-7,.,TRBV30,.,TGTGCCTGGATCCCAGGGCGTAACTCCTACGAGCAGTACTTC,CAWIPGRNSYEQYF
TRBJ2-1,.,TRBV4-1,.,TGCGCCAGCAGCCAAGATTGGGGGAATCGACGGGAGCAGTTCTTC,CASSQDWGNRREQFF
TRBJ2-3,.,TRBV7-6,TRBD2,TGTGCCAGCAGCCCCAGACTAGCGGGGGGCACAGATACGCAGTATTTT,CASSPRLAGGTDTQYF